This T cell receptor (beta chain) was recovered during a study of patients with pleural tuberculosis (dated by TCRdb to 2013 to 2014). CDR1 LNHNV and CDR2 YYDKDF were looked up in the germline V gene (reference sequence). Taken from cysteine to phenylalanine, the CDR3 has 14 residues. The retained sequence is limited to the CDR3, 42 bases, with the frame set at the first base. V gives up 7 bases and J gives up 8 bases, and the segment between their germline ends measures 18 bases. TCRdb records Illumina Genome Analyzer IIx as the sequencer. The public reads were run again by TCRdb, first through fastp at Q25 and then through MiXCR, and only productive beta chains were kept. Under each unique CDR3 protein, matching rows form one entry showing the most common genes and DNA. This sample comprises 29,000 or so distinct CDR3 sequences, about a sixth of them detected only once. The biggest ten clones account for roughly 3.6% of the sample.

The sample holds many counts of this clonotype. No antigen is known for it. Per-nucleotide qualities are absent, and no much larger clonotype sits a single base away. This clonotype was obtained from a human donor with pleural tuberculosis. This chain is built from TRBV15 and TRBJ2-1; the best D guess is TRBD2, with 7 bases matching. What was sequenced was peripheral blood. The DNA sequence is TGTGCCACCAACTCGGGACTAAAGGGGGATGAGCAGTTCTTC. Its protein is CATNSGLKGDEQFF.